These 12 T cell receptor beta chains originate from one sample sequenced in a study of post-analysis software for immune sequencing data. Study-wide results and caveats: Controls showed lower frequencies than patients for roughly 5 TRBV segments, and TRBV5-6, TRBV5-1 and TRBV20-1 were among these.

These receptors have no identified antigens. Prepared TCR beta cDNA libraries contained unique molecular identifiers. TCRdb re-analysed the PCR reads in MiXCR, keeping a single row per CDR3 protein. The data show over 700,000 distinct CDR3 sequences, 25% to 30% seen once. The material sequenced was blood. These receptors all come from a girl aged 5 to 17 with multiple sclerosis.

Points on this clonotype: At one end the junction does not follow the germline gene, possibly because of a read error. The chain couples TRBV7-7 to TRBJ2-3; D is unclear. Per germline, CDR1 SSHAT and CDR2 FNYEAQ (reference sequence). CDR3 length: 13 residues. In DNA, the CDR3 is TGTGCTAGCAGCTTAAGGATCGCAGATACGCAGTATTTT. Its protein is CASSLRIADTQYF.

This clonotype was observed a handful of times. The chain employs TRBV12-3 or TRBV12-4 and TRBJ2-7; D is possibly TRBD1 (6 bases). The CDR3 length is 14 residues. V lost 6 bases, J lost 2 bases, and 14 bases lay in between. The CDR3 is CASRTDSQTYEQYF. CDR3 coding DNA: TGTGCCAGCAGGACGGACAGCCAGACCTACGAGCAGTACTTC.

This clonotype was observed a few times. The chain combines TRBV19 with TRBJ2-5; TRBD2 is a possible D gene (7 bases). The J call is doubtful: the DNA matches TRBJ2-7 better. Germline V lookup: CDR1 LNHDA, CDR2 SQIVND (reference sequence). The CDR3 loop spans 16 amino acids. In DNA, the CDR3 is TGTGCCAGTAGTATAACCGGCGGGGGCCGGATTTACGAGCAGTACTTC. The encoded protein is CASSITGGGRIYEQYF.

This sequence joins TRBV7-2 and TRBJ2-6; D not certain. CDR1 and CDR2 (germline): SGHTA, FQGNSA. The CDR3 contains 16 residues. The V and J ends lost 1 base and 0 bases respectively, with 7 bases between them. The DNA of the CDR3 is TGTGCCAGCAGCTTAGAGGGCGCCTCTGGGGCCAACGTCCTGACTTTC. It is translated as CASSLEGASGANVLTF.

This clonotype was counted only a few times. V and J are TRBV29-1 and TRBJ2-1; the D call may be TRBD1 or TRBD2 (5 bases each). The germline gives CDR1 SQVTM, CDR2 ANQGSEA. The V end lost 7 bases, the J end lost 8 bases, and 21 bases lay between the germline ends. The CDR3 covers 14 residues. The CDR3 region is CSARGRSAIDEQFF. DNA for the CDR3: TGCAGCGCTCGGGGCCGTTCAGCGATCGATGAGCAGTTCTTC.

This clonotype was seen only a few times. The chain combines TRBV6-5 with TRBJ1-2; D not resolved. With 1 base removed from V and 8 bases from J, the gap between germline ends came to 17 bases. This CDR3 contains 15 residues. Germline values: CDR1 MNHEY, CDR2 SVGAGI. The CDR3 loop reads CASSYLKVHGIGYTF. In DNA, the CDR3 is TGTGCCAGCAGTTACTTGAAGGTACACGGGATAGGCTACACCTTC.

V usage is TRBV20-1 and J usage is TRBJ2-3; D is unresolved. The CDR3 contains 14 residues. Germline CDR1 DFQATT, CDR2 SNEGSKA (reference sequence). The V end lost 5 bases, the J end lost 4 bases, and 16 bases lay between the germline ends. The CDR3 DNA reads as TGCAGTGCTGCCGGAAGGGCAAGCGCAGATACGCAGTATTTT. Its translation is CSAAGRASADTQYF.

As concerns this clonotype: At one boundary the junction diverges from the germline segment, which might be a read error. V is TRBV5-1 and J is TRBJ2-7, with D perhaps matching TRBD1 (5 bases). The CDR3 sequence is 15 residues long. Germline V gene lookup returns CDR1 SGHRS and CDR2 YFSETQ. The CDR3 here is CAGSSGPHQDYEQYF. Here the CDR3 DNA reads TGCGCCGGCAGCTCAGGGCCGCATCAGGACTACGAGCAGTACTTC.

The rearrangement joins TRBV7-2 to TRBJ2-1, with 12 bases identical to TRBD2. Germline lookup yields CDR1 SGHTA and CDR2 FQGNSA. The J segment lost 8 bases and the V segment lost 8 bases, leaving 7 bases of the junction unmatched. CDR3 length equals 14 residues. CDR3 amino acids: CASASGRAIDEQFF. The DNA of the CDR3 is TGTGCCAGCGCTAGCGGGAGGGCGATCGATGAGCAGTTCTTC.

This clonotype appeared a few times. The chain links TRBV29-1 to TRBJ2-3, with D maybe TRBD1 (6 bases). This CDR3 is built from 13 residues. Germline lookup yields CDR1 SQVTM and CDR2 ANQGSEA. Trimming took 4 bases from V and 6 from J, leaving 14 bases between them. The CDR3 coding sequence is TGCAGCGTTGGTTCAGGGGCAGGGGATACGCAGTATTTT. This codes for CSVGSGAGDTQYF.

This chain joins TRBV10-3 and TRBJ2-1; D may correspond to TRBD1 or TRBD2 (5 bases each). The length of the CDR3 is 18 residues. V lost 6 bases, J lost 0 bases, and 21 bases lay in between. CDR1 is ENHRY and CDR2 is SYGVKD in the germline V gene. The CDR3 is CAISELYLRDASYNEQFF. The CDR3 region has the DNA TGTGCCATCAGCGAACTTTACCTCCGGGACGCCTCCTACAATGAGCAGTTCTTC.

The rearrangement links TRBV12-3 or TRBV12-4 to TRBJ2-3; 12 positions match TRBD2. Trimming cost V 5 bases and J 6 bases; bases outside gene matches: 6. The CDR3 covers 15 residues. Here the CDR3 reads CASSRLAGEGDTQYF. In nucleotides, the CDR3 is TGTGCCAGCAGTCGACTAGCGGGAGAAGGGGATACGCAGTATTTT.